This TCR beta chain was obtained from a study of metastatic and nonmetastatic thyroid tumors. Study context: A comparison of repertoires was made across blood and tumor or nodule tissue from malignant and benign thyroid patients. Study results and caveats: The study reportedly found significantly higher TCR beta diversity in malignant thyroid tumors than benign nodules, in blood and tumor.

Authors' data handling: Building a distant-metastasis classifier for papillary thyroid cancer drew on CDR3 differences across clinicopathological groups. TCRdb reassembled clones from the PCR reads with MiXCR. The V and J calls here are based on TCRdb, not the publication. This sample has under 20,000 clones, with 20% to 25% found just once. This clone was seen only a few times. The antigen is not known. Trimming removed 6 bases from V and 6 bases from J; junction bases left unmatched: 1. Germline V gene lookup returns CDR1 DFQATT and CDR2 SNEGSKA (reference sequence). There are 12 residues in the CDR3. Every patient was untreated before thyroid surgery.

The chain links TRBV20-1 to TRBJ1-6; 8 positions match TRBD1. The receptor was isolated from a female donor with papillary thyroid cancer or a benign thyroid nodule (not recorded which). Some clones in this sample may be carry-over from other donors' samples. The sequencing input was adjacent normal tissue. The CDR3 bases are TGCAGTGCCACAGGGGGTAATTCACCCCTCCACTTT. Amino acids: CSATGGNSPLHF.